The entry that follows covers one T cell receptor (beta chain) sequence. It lacks a known antigen. It has no much larger one-base neighbor in the sample; base qualities were not kept. The record originates from a study of cytomegalovirus exposure and HLA in healthy donors (dated by TCRdb to 2016 to 2017). In the study overall: An earlier analysis of roughly 570 of the donors reported 276 Gb of sequence data and roughly 120 million unique TCR beta sequences obtained from 150 million to 200 million T cells. The study profiled the T cell repertoires of around 700 subjects by immunosequencing and related them to cytomegalovirus serostatus. Of the approximately 400 genotyped donors, about 84% fell in the genetic ancestry cluster associated with self-reported Caucasian donors. To decide whether each TCR beta V gene segment behaved as functional or pseudogenic, an earlier analysis of some 600 of the donors relied on high-throughput TCR beta sequencing. High-throughput TCR immunosequencing, statistical association of individual TCRs with disease status, and machine learning were combined to predict cytomegalovirus infection status. The number of typed donors differed by locus: about 620-640 for A, B, C, DRB1 and DQB1; roughly 510 for DQA1; over 600 for DPA1; and about 470 for DPB1. A later analysis re-analyzed previously published TCR beta repertoires from approximately 670 donors and added high-resolution HLA genotyping to study TCR occurrence patterns. Class I and class II HLA loci were covered by the typing at four-digit resolution. Genome-wide SNP genotypes for about 65% of the roughly 670 donors were used in a later genetic analysis, which treated that subset as a discovery cohort. The study was designed to test whether signatures of past pathogen exposure could be identified by cataloging public T cell receptors. Among some 400 genotyped donors of the cohort, an average of around 220,000 unique TCR beta nucleotide sequences was sequenced per donor, of which about 18% were non-productive. Donor age, sex, ethnicity and CMV serostatus were compiled alongside the repertoire data. Along with the approximately 650-subject first cohort, a separate validation cohort of more than 90 different subjects was used. Roughly 300 gigabases of sequencing data and approximately 93 million unique TCR sequences were included in an early release covering about 620 HLA-typed donors. The later analysis used no new phenotypic data to find candidate immune exposures, relying instead on TCR beta sequences and their occurrence across donors. Five DR-DQ haplotypes were handled as single units for association and clustering, since linkage in the cohort was strong. Every discovery cohort repertoire had been produced on one sequencing platform.

The junction carries 18 bases between V and J, which are trimmed by 5 bases and 6 bases respectively. The germline V gene (reference sequence) supplies CDR1 MNHEY and CDR2 SMNVEV. The CDR3 spans 15 residues, from the cysteine through the phenylalanine. The only DNA kept is the CDR3, 45 bases in frame from the first base. On the study overall, not on this receptor specifically: Because HLA typing was unavailable for some donors at each locus, only the typed subset was used in association tests. The sequencing pipeline was judged likely to have produced a cluster of highly shared sequence variants as a technical artifact. A later analysis reported that several top co-occurrence clusters appeared linked to parvovirus B19, influenza, CMV and Epstein-Barr virus. Compared with the approximately 700-donor mean, donors in an Asian-associated ancestry cluster had fewer N-insertions in productive TCRs, according to a later genetic analysis. Assigning TCR associations to individual alleles was difficult when HLA alleles, especially DR and DQ, strongly co-occurred. In a later analysis, most CMV-associated TCR beta chains were found to appear HLA-restricted, with HLA associations seemingly driven largely by CMV exposure. A further reported finding was that TCR beta sequences accurately predicted the HLA-A and HLA-B alleles for most subjects in the first cohort. V-gene and J-gene trimming of TCR beta chains was associated with a missense DCLRE1C variant in a later genetic analysis, and the association was replicated in an independent cohort. Specific HLA alleles were associated with roughly 16,000 TCR beta sequences at a false discovery rate of 0.05 in a later analysis. In an earlier analysis of under 600 of the donors, most TCR beta V segments were observed in productive rearrangements about 87% or about 30% of the time, broadly matching IMGT annotations. CMV serostatus was the only immune exposure information available for the cohort. Correlated functional status among segregating V segments might reflect linkage disequilibrium, but an unknown experimental factor could not be ruled out. Only TCR beta chains were sequenced in this cohort, and the absence of alpha or paired-chain data limited detectable features. A few of the identified cytomegalovirus-associated TCR beta chains were confirmed in vitro to be specific for cytomegalovirus antigens. The 87-base-pair reads could not distinguish some IMGT-functional V segments, including TRBV6-2 and TRBV6-3, so those segments were excluded. Around 16 rarely observed V segments, including chromosome 9 orphons, were excluded from the earlier analysis of several hundred of the donors because counts were too low. A later analysis found that TCR association rates varied across HLA loci, with DRB1 alleles showing the most associated TCRs and HLA-C alleles the fewest. Roughly uniform sequencing depth across donors was assumed in presence/absence analyses, although this assumption may not hold. The authors suggested that the approach could potentially be extended to other disease states and immunological phenotypes. While some public TCRs were present in many individuals, most TCR sequences turned up only very rarely across donors. Compared with equally common non-associated chains, HLA-associated TCR beta chains in a later analysis were more clonally expanded and had lower generation probabilities. In the study, 150 to 200 TCR beta chains were listed as associated with cytomegalovirus. Cytomegalovirus status was reported to be diagnosed by the classifier with high specificity and sensitivity in both the original and validation cohorts.

The library was prepared using the immunoSEQ multiplex PCR assay. For the multiplex PCR, a mixture combining 60 forward primers for TCR Vbeta segments and 13 reverse primers for TCR Jbeta segments was used. The CDR3 region of rearranged TCR beta genes was amplified from genomic DNA with a multiplex PCR assay. Amplified TCR beta libraries were sequenced as 87-base-pair reads on the Illumina HiSeq System. Per the source publication's procedure: A later analysis tallied some 79 million unique TCR beta chains across the 600 to 700 repertoires, and approximately 9.9 million of those chains were shared by two or more donors. To remove PCR and sequencing errors, raw reads were error-corrected and collapsed into unique sequences using a nearest-neighbor algorithm that merged closely related sequences. CDR3 sequences were aligned to IMGT reference sequences to assign V, D and J gene segments. For a sequence to be retained, a match of at least six nucleotides was required to both a V gene segment and a J gene segment. Rearrangements were called productive when the CDR3 lacked stop codons and stayed in frame with V and J; all others were non-productive. CDR3 was defined by IMGT convention, running from the second conserved V-encoded cysteine to the conserved J-encoded phenylalanine. In an earlier analysis of approximately 500 of the donors, sequences lacking an unambiguous match to a single V gene segment were excluded. An earlier analysis of about 600 of the donors called V segments functional above 56.7% productive rearrangements and segregating when the between-donor standard deviation exceeded 5%. To diagnose cytomegalovirus status from the catalog of TCR beta chain sequences, a statistical classification framework was built. In a later analysis, TCR nucleotide sequences were compared against IMGT/GENE-DB human TR gene sequences so that V and J genes could be assigned. The TCRdist pipeline was used in a later analysis to assign CDR3 sequences and most-parsimonious VDJ recombination scenarios. In a later analysis, every TCR beta chain was defined by the combination of its CDR3 amino acid sequence and its V-gene family, and reads without a unique V-gene family were dropped. As a way to deal with suspected cross-contamination and a sequencing artifact, a later analysis dropped hundreds of nucleotide sequences that were highly shared and had low generation probability. In a later analysis, a clonal expansion index for each public chain was calculated from normalized within-repertoire ranks of inferred template counts. In a later analysis, generation probabilities were computed with a VDJ recombination model fitted to out-of-frame rearrangements, and the resulting probabilities were checked against IGoR. In a later analysis, TCR-TCR, TCR-HLA and TCR-CMV co-occurrence was scored with hypergeometric tests, and a repertoire-size bias correction was applied to TCR pairs. False discovery rates were estimated in a later analysis by permuting HLA or CMV assignments 20 times. In a later analysis, co-occurring TCRs were grouped using DBSCAN, with TCRdist sequence similarity added in when clustering inside HLA-allele-positive subsets. For co-occurrence clustering, repertoires with fewer than 30,000 or more than 120,000 public chains were excluded, along with about five repertoires with anomalous nucleotide sharing. This is the immuneACCESS table as TCRdb keeps it, with only in-frame sequences that have V and J called. A part of the clones is gone; compared with another copy, unresolved V genes explain less than half, and the rest is unexplained. The DNA gave D and trimming, while V, J and clone size come from that table. This sample has tens of thousands of clones in its table, and more than 70% of those were observed once. The ten largest clones add up to 8% to 9% of the sample.

In total, over 600 healthy bone marrow donors made up the cohort. All cohort members were sampled while nominally healthy, although unrecorded immune exposures were likely present. The donor was CMV seropositive and belonged to the group of 250 to 300 seropositive cohort members. Every donor gave a peripheral blood sample, and the peripheral blood mononuclear cells from that sample were used for TCR beta sequencing. Genomic DNA extraction from the blood cell samples was performed with the Qiagen DNeasy Blood Extraction Kit. The material sequenced was PBMCs. This TCR was sampled from a woman in her 30s in good health and CMV-seropositive. The chain is assembled from TRBV27 and TRBJ2-3; a tentative D call is TRBD1 (6 bases match). The DNA sequence follows: TGTGCCAGCAGTGACGGGACATCAAGGGGTGATACGCAGTATTTT. It translates to CASSDGTSRGDTQYF.